Below, 7 T cell receptor beta chains from the same sample are listed, as sequenced in a study of shared clonotypes between healthy human individuals. Profiled with immunoSEQ multiplex PCR; TCRdb holds only in-frame clones, not every one. The sample consists of about 710,000 clones, 55% to 75% of them appearing once. The specimen sequenced was memory CD4+ T cells sorted from blood. Documented subset: CD45RA-negative fraction. Receptor source: a woman aged 30 to 39 in good health.

The chain uses TRBV6-5 and TRBJ2-1; 11 bases agree with TRBD2. The ends lost 6 bases at V and 4 bases at J; junction bases unmatched: 5. Looked up from germline, CDR1 is MNHEY and CDR2 is SVGAGI. The CDR3 sequence is 15 residues long. CDR3 loop: CASRQLAGVYNEQFF. For the CDR3, the DNA is TGTGCCAGCAGGCAACTAGCGGGAGTTTACAATGAGCAGTTCTTC.

The chain couples TRBV28 to TRBJ2-5, with D unclear. Germline-derived CDR1 and CDR2 are MDHEN and SYDVKM. V was cut by 7 bases and J by 4 bases, with 13 bases left in between. This CDR3 spans 13 amino acids. CDR3 loop: CASTEVATETQYF. The CDR3 coding sequence is TGTGCCAGCACCGAAGTCGCGACAGAGACCCAGTACTTC. The full variable domain, rest sourced from reference TRBV28 and TRBJ2-5, is DVKVTQSSRYLVKRTGEKVFLECVQDMDHENMFWYRQDPGLGLRLIYFSYDVKMKEKGDIPEGYSVSREKKERFSLILESASTNQTSMYLCASTEVATETQYFGPGTRLLVL.

The chain links TRBV29-1 to TRBJ2-3, with unresolved D. The germline V gene encodes CDR1 SQVTM and CDR2 ANQGSEA. CDR3 length: 10 amino acids. V lost 6 bases to trimming and J lost 6 bases, with 7 bases between them. CDR3 loop: CSVAWDTQYF. DNA for the CDR3: TGCAGCGTCGCTTGGGATACGCAGTATTTT.

This clone was counted a few times. The chain couples TRBV2 to TRBJ1-4; a weak D match, TRBD1 (6 bases). CDR1 is SNHLY, CDR2 FYNNEI, per germline. The germline V and J ends were trimmed by 11 bases and 6 bases, with 16 bases remaining between them. CDR3 size: 13 residues. CDR3 region: CAGKPGAYEKLFF. In DNA form, the CDR3 reads TGTGCCGGCAAGCCAGGGGCGTATGAAAAACTGTTTTTT.

The chain carries TRBV28 and TRBJ2-7; 7 positions match TRBD1. The CDR3 is 14 residues long. With 6 bases clipped from V and 4 bases from J, the junction kept 9 bases outside the gene matches. CDR1 MDHEN and CDR2 SYDVKM come from the germline V gene. The DNA for the CDR3 is TGTGCCAGCAGACTCACAGGGGATGGTTACGAGCAGTACTTC. It encodes CASRLTGDGYEQYF.

The chain employs TRBV15 and TRBJ2-7, with D unresolved. CDR3 length: 15 residues. Per germline, CDR1 LNHNV and CDR2 YYDKDF (reference sequence). The V gene lost 1 base and the J gene lost 6 bases, with 16 bases spanning the gap. As DNA, the CDR3 is TGTGCCACCAGCAGAGCTCCAAAGGCCCGGGTCGAGCAGTACTTC. Amino acid sequence: CATSRAPKARVEQYF.

For this clone: The same CDR3 also results from other DNA sequences found in this sample. The genes are TRBV30 and TRBJ1-2; D call uncertain. Trimming shortened V by 1 base and J by 4 bases, and 4 bases separated the two germline ends. This CDR3 region has 11 residues. Germline-derived CDR1 and CDR2 are GTSNPN and SVGIG (reference sequence). The CDR3 region is CAWSALYGYTF. The CDR3 DNA reads as TGTGCCTGGAGTGCTCTCTATGGCTACACCTTC.